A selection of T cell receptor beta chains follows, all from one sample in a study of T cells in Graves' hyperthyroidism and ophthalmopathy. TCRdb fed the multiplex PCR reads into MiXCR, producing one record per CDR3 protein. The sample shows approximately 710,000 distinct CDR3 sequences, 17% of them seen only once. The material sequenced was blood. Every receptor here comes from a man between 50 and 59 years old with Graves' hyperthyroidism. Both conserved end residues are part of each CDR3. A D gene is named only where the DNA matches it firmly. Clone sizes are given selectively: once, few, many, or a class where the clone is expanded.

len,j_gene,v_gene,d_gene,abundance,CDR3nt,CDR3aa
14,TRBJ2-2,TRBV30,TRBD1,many,TGTGCCTGGATTAGGACAGGACCCACCGGGGAGCTGTTTTTT,CAWIRTGPTGELFF
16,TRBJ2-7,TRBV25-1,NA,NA,TGTGCCAGCAGTGACCGGGGAAAGGGGACCTCCTACGAGCAGTACTTC,CASSDRGKGTSYEQYF
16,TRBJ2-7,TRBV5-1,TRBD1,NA,TGCGCCAGCAGCTTTACAGGGGGAACGTACAAGGATGAGCAGTACTTC,CASSFTGGTYKDEQYF
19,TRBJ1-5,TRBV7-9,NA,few,TGTGCCAGCAGCTTAGCCCCTCCGAGGGCGCCCTTAATAAATCAGCCCCAGCATTTT,CASSLAPPRAPLINQPQHF
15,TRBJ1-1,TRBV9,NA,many,TGTGCCAGCAGCGTAGGGGGGGCCCTGAACACTGAAGCTTTCTTT,CASSVGGALNTEAFF
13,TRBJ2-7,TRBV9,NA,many,TGTGCCAGCAGCGTAGATTCGGACAACGAGCAGTACTTC,CASSVDSDNEQYF
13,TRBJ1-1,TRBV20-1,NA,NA,TGCAGTGCTTACAGGGTTGAGGCCCTGGAAGCTTTCTTT,CSAYRVEALEAFF
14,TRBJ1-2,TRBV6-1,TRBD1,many,TGTGCCAGCAGGGGACAGGGTTTATACTATGGCTACACCTTC,CASRGQGLYYGYTF
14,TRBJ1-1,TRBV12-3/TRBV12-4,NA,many,TGTGCCAGCAGTTTACTGGGGAGGTCCACTGAAGCTTTCTTT,CASSLLGRSTEAFF
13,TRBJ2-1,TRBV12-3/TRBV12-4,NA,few,TGTGCCAGCAGTTTAGCTCCTGCGACCGAGCAGTTCTTC,CASSLAPATEQFF
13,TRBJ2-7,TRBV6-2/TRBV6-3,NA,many,TGTGCCAGCAGCCTCCAGGGAGTCTACGAGCAGTACTTC,CASSLQGVYEQYF
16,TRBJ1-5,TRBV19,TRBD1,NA,TGTGCCAGTAGTATGGCCGGGACAGGGGGCGGTCAGCCCCAGCATTTT,CASSMAGTGGGQPQHF
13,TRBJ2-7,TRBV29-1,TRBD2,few,TGCAGCGTTGCTAGCGGGAGGGCCCGGGAGCAGTACTTC,CSVASGRAREQYF
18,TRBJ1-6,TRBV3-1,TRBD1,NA,TGTGCCAGCAGCCAAGATTTCCCGGACAGGAACTATAATTCACCCCTCCACTTT,CASSQDFPDRNYNSPLHF
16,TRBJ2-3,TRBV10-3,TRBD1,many,TGTGCCATCAGTGAGGGCAGGGGGATAAGCACAGATACGCAGTATTTT,CAISEGRGISTDTQYF
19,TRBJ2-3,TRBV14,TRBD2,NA,TGTGCCAGCAGCCAAGAAGAGGGGAGGACTAGCGTTAGCACAGATACGCAGTATTTT,CASSQEEGRTSVSTDTQYF
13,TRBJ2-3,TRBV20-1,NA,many,TGCAGTGGGAGGGGCGGTAATACAGATACGCAGTATTTT,CSGRGGNTDTQYF
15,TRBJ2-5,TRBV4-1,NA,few,TGCGCCAGCAGCCCCCTGGGGAGATCGCAAGAGACCCAGTACTTC,CASSPLGRSQETQYF
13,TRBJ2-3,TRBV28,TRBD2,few,TGTGCCAGCAGTGGGACTAGCGGAGATACGCAGTATTTT,CASSGTSGDTQYF
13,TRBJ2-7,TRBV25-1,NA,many,TGTGCCAGCAGTGAATATTTTGGCTACGAGCAGTACTTC,CASSEYFGYEQYF
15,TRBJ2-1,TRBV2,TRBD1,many,TGTGCCAGCAGTGATAGGACAGGGGGCTACAATGAGCAGTTCTTC,CASSDRTGGYNEQFF
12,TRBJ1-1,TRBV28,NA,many,TGTGCCAGCAGCCGATGGGGGGCGAAAGCTTTCTTT,CASSRWGAKAFF
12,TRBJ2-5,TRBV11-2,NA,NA,TGTGCCAGCAGTTCCCTCTTGGGGACCCAGTACTTC,CASSSLLGTQYF
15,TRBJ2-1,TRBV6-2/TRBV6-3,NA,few,TGTGCCAGCAGTTTGGGAGGTGTCATGAACAATGAGCAGTTCTTC,CASSLGGVMNNEQFF
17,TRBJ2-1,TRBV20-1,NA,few,TGCAGTGCCCGATTCTTAAGCGAGCAGACCTCCTACAATGAGCAGTTCTTC,CSARFLSEQTSYNEQFF
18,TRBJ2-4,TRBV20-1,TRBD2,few,TGCAGTGCTAGTCCGGGACTAGCTGCGGGGCAGGTCAAAAACATTCAGTACTTC,CSASPGLAAGQVKNIQYF
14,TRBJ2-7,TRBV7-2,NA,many,TGTGCCAGCAGCTTAGCCTCTTTAAGCACCGAGCAGTACTTC,CASSLASLSTEQYF
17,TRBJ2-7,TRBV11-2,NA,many,TGTGCCAGCAGCTTATACGCCAGCTCGGGGAGCTCCTACGAGCAGTACTTC,CASSLYASSGSSYEQYF
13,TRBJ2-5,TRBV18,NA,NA,TGTGCCAGCTCACAAACAGAAGTGGAGACCCAGTACTTC,CASSQTEVETQYF
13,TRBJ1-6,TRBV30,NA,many,TGTGCCTGTCAGCTGGGGGATAATTCACCCCTCCACTTT,CACQLGDNSPLHF
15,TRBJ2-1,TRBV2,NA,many,TGTGCCAGCAGTGAAGAAGGGGGATCCTACAATGAGCAGTTCTTC,CASSEEGGSYNEQFF
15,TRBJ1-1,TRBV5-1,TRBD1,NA,TGCGCCAGCAGCTTGTACAGACAGGGGGAGACTGAAGCTTTCTTT,CASSLYRQGETEAFF
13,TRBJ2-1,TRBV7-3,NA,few,TGTGCCAGCAGCTTAACACGGACCGAGCGAATGTTCTTC,CASSLTRTERMFF
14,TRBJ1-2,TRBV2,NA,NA,TGCGCCAGCAGATCCAACAGGGATTCCTATGGCTACACCTTC,CASRSNRDSYGYTF
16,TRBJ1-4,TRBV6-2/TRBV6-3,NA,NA,TGTGCCAGCAGTTACTCCTCCGGGGGGCGCGATGAAAAACTGTTTTTT,CASSYSSGGRDEKLFF
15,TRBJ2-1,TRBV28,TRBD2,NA,TGTGCCAGCAGTTTATATAGCGGGGGAAACAATGAGCAGTTCTTC,CASSLYSGGNNEQFF
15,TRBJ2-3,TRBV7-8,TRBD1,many,TGTGCCAGCAGGCGCCGGGACAGGGGGCTAGATACGCAGTATTTT,CASRRRDRGLDTQYF
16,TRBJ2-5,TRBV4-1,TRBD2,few,TGCGCCAGCAGCCAAGCGGGAGCGGGAGGATGGGAGACCCAGTACTTC,CASSQAGAGGWETQYF